This TCR beta chain comes out of a study of blood T cell repertoires in COVID-19. Study background: There were acute and convalescent COVID-19 samples, and they came from the United States, Italy and Spain. Sources were T cells, B-cell-depleted T cells, or PBMCs; the material itself was cDNA or gDNA.

This clone occurred once. In the authors' workflow: Reference gene primer amplification yielded estimated nucleated cell counts. The protocol was immunoSEQ multiplex PCR, while the TCRdb copy is restricted to in-frame clones and leaves out a portion. The D gene and trimming were derived from the DNA, and the V and J assignments and clone size from that table. In the table there are about 45,000 clones, approximately 80% of which are singletons. Looked up from germline, CDR1 is SGHTA and CDR2 is FQGNSA. The CDR3 consists of 16 residues. Between the trimmed V and J ends, which lost 4 bases and 0 bases, there was a span of 14 bases.

The chain carries TRBV7-2 and TRBJ2-3, with D hard to call. The receptor comes from a human donor in a cohort sampled during active COVID-19. Sequenced: peripheral blood. The CDR3 here is CASSSQLGISTDTQYF. The CDR3 DNA reads TGTGCCAGCAGCTCCCAGCTGGGCATTAGCACAGATACGCAGTATTTT. Supplemented by reference TRBV7-2 and TRBJ2-3, the full variable domain reads GAGVSQSPSNKVTEKGKDVELRCDPISGHTALYWYRQSLGQGLEFLIYFQGNSAPDKSGLPSDRFSAERTGGSVSTLTIQRTQQEDSAVYLCASSSQLGISTDTQYFGPGTRLTVL.